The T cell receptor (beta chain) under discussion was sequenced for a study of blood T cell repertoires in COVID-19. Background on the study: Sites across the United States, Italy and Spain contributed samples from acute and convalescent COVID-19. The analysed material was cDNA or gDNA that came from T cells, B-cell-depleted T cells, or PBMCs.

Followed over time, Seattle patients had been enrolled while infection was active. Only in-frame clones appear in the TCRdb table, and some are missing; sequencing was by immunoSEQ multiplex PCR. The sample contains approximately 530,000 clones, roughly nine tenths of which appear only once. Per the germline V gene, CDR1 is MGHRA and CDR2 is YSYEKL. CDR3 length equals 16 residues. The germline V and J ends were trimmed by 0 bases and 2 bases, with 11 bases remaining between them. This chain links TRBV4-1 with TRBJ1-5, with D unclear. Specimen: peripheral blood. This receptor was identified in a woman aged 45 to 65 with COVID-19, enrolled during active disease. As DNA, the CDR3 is TGCGCCAGCAGCCAAGAATCCTCCGCGGGCAATCAGCCCCAGCATTTT. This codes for CASSQESSAGNQPQHF.